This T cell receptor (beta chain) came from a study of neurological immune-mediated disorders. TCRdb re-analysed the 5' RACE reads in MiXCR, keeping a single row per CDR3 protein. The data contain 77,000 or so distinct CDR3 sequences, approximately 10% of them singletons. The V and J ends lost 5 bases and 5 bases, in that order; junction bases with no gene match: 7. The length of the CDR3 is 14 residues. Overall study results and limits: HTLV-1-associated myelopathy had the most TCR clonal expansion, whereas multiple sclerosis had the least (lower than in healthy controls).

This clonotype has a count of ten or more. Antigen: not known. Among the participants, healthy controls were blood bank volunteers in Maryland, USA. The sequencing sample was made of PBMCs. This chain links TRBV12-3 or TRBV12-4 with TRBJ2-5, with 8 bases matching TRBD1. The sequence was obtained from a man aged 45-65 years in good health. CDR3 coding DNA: TGTGCCAGCAGTGCCGGACAGGGAGCGGAGACCCAGTACTTC. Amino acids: CASSAGQGAETQYF.